A single sample gave rise to the 9 T cell receptor beta chains below, sequenced in a study of blood T cell repertoires in COVID-19. Some clones are missing from TCRdb's copy, which holds only in-frame ones; the method was immunoSEQ multiplex PCR. The data contain around 50,000 clones, around nine tenths of them singletons. Input material: peripheral blood. The receptors stem from a man in his sixties with active or convalescent COVID-19.

CDR3 nucleotide sequence: TGTGCCAGCAGTTCCCTGGACAGGGTAAAGGGCTACACCTTC. It specifies CASSSLDRVKGYTF. The rearrangement joins TRBV28 to TRBJ1-2; 8 bases line up with TRBD1. The ends lost 4 bases at V and 8 bases at J; junction bases unmatched: 9. The CDR3 is 14 residues long. Germline lookup yields CDR1 MDHEN and CDR2 SYDVKM.

This clone was recorded only once. This chain joins TRBV7-3 and TRBJ2-5, with D perhaps TRBD2 (6 bases). The CDR3 totals 13 residues. V was clipped by 2 bases and J by 4 bases, with 8 bases between them. Germline V gene data show CDR1 as SGHTA and CDR2 as FQGTGA. CDR3 sequence (DNA): TGTGCCAGCAGCTTAGAGGAGGGAGAGACCCAGTACTTC. Residues: CASSLEEGETQYF.

The rearrangement uses TRBV9 and TRBJ2-3; TRBD1 aligns across 8 bases. Per germline, CDR1 SGDLS and CDR2 YYNGEE. Trimming took 0 bases from V and 3 from J; bases not matched to a gene: 0. The CDR3 is 14 residues long. CDR3 amino acids: CASSVGQGTDTQYF. The CDR3, as DNA: TGTGCCAGCAGCGTAGGACAGGGGACAGATACGCAGTATTTT.

The rearrangement links TRBV6-5 to TRBJ1-2, with D maybe TRBD1 (5 bases). CDR1 is MNHEY, CDR2 SVGAGI, per germline. V shed 0 bases and J shed 8 bases, with 16 bases lying between them. There are 15 residues in the CDR3. CDR3 sequence: CASSYSGAGLGGYTF. The CDR3 DNA is TGTGCCAGCAGTTACTCTGGGGCAGGGCTAGGAGGCTACACCTTC.

This clone was counted between two and nine times. The genes are TRBV11-3 and TRBJ1-3; D possibly corresponds to TRBD1 (6 bases). CDR3 size: 16 residues. Germline lookup yields CDR1 SGHNT and CDR2 YENEEA. Trimming took 5 bases from V and 0 from J, leaving 14 bases between them. The CDR3 DNA reads TGTGCCAGCAGCCCTGGGGGGGCCGGCTCTGGAAACACCATATATTTT. Its protein is CASSPGGAGSGNTIYF.

The V call is TRBV3-1 (or the pseudogene TRBV3-2), the J call TRBJ1-2, with no clear D. V was pared by 2 bases and J by 8 bases, with 18 bases between. CDR1 and CDR2 from the germline V gene are LGHDT and YNNKEL (reference sequence). The CDR3 is made up of 15 amino acids. Here the CDR3 reads CASSQTRPSGRGYTF. As DNA, the CDR3 is TGTGCCAGCAGCCAAACCAGGCCCTCGGGAAGGGGCTACACCTTC.

The chain links TRBV30 to TRBJ2-5; TRBD2 is a possible D gene (5 bases). The germline V and J ends were trimmed by 0 bases and 5 bases, with 7 bases remaining between them. The CDR3 loop spans 12 amino acids. The germline V gene encodes CDR1 GTSNPN and CDR2 SVGIG (reference sequence). CDR3 region: CAWSVTGETQYF. In DNA form, the CDR3 reads TGTGCCTGGAGTGTAACGGGGGAGACCCAGTACTTC.

V and J are TRBV27 and TRBJ2-3; 10 nucleotides line up with TRBD2. This CDR3 is built from 16 residues. From germline, CDR1 is MNHEY and CDR2 SMNVEV (reference sequence). V lost 2 bases and J lost 1; bases outside the gene matches: 3. The CDR3 DNA is TGTGCCAGCAGTTTACGGCTAGCGGGGGGCACAGATACGCAGTATTTT. Translated: CASSLRLAGGTDTQYF.

V gene TRBV12-3 or TRBV12-4 combines with J gene TRBJ2-3, with 9 nucleotides matching TRBD1. This CDR3 has 13 residues. The V gene end was trimmed by 3 bases and the J gene end by 9 bases; junction bases not matched to a gene: 4. This CDR3 is CASSLDRGPTQYF. CDR3 bases: TGTGCCAGCAGTTTGGACAGGGGCCCCACGCAGTATTTT.